This passage covers 11 T cell receptor beta chains from one sample sequenced in a study of PD-L1 blockade in urothelial cancer. Time point meaning: peripheral blood 6 weeks after treatment start. Some clones are missing from TCRdb's copy, which holds only in-frame ones; the method was immunoSEQ multiplex PCR. The data show 35,000 to 45,000 clones, more than 80% seen once. The source was PBMCs, collected around atezolizumab (anti-PD-L1) treatment. The origin of the receptors is a man aged 40-50 years with urothelial cancer.

V and J are TRBV10-3 and TRBJ2-7, with TRBD1 matching 11 bases. The germline V gene encodes CDR1 ENHRY and CDR2 SYGVKD. The V and J ends lost 10 bases and 2 bases, in that order; junction bases with no gene match: 7. The CDR3 runs to 14 residues. CDR3 residues: CATVDRGRTYEQYF. The CDR3 coding sequence is TGTGCCACCGTGGACAGGGGGCGGACCTACGAGCAGTACTTC.

This chain joins TRBV4-1 and TRBJ2-3; 7 bases align to TRBD1. The J segment lost 3 bases and the V segment lost 4 bases, leaving 10 bases of the junction unmatched. Germline V gene sequence: CDR1 MGHRA, CDR2 YSYEKL. CDR3 length: 16 residues. CDR3 residues: CASSPTGDQITDTQYF. As DNA, the CDR3 is TGCGCCAGCAGCCCCACAGGGGATCAAATAACAGATACGCAGTATTTT.

The sample holds one count of this clone. The rearrangement uses TRBV18 and TRBJ2-1, with a weak D call TRBD2 (5 bases). From germline, CDR1 is KGHSH and CDR2 LQKENI. V was shortened by 5 bases and J by 10 bases, with 12 bases between the two germline ends. The CDR3 runs to 12 residues. The CDR3 nucleotides read TGTGCCAGCTCAAAGGACTTTTCCGAGCAGTTCTTC. Encoded protein: CASSKDFSEQFF.

This clone was seen only once. This chain connects TRBV30 to TRBJ1-4; D unclear. In germline, CDR1 is GTSNPN, CDR2 SVGIG (reference sequence). This CDR3 region has 12 residues. With 5 bases removed from V and 8 bases from J, the gap between germline ends came to 12 bases. This CDR3 reads CAWQRGSEKLFF. CDR3 DNA sequence: TGTGCCTGGCAACGGGGTTCGGAAAAACTGTTTTTT.

The V gene is TRBV28, the J gene TRBJ2-3, with D perhaps matching TRBD1 (5 bases). The CDR3 has 14 residues. The ends were cut back, 5 bases at V and 4 bases at J, with 13 bases in the middle. Germline V gives CDR1 MDHEN, CDR2 SYDVKM. The CDR3 nucleotides are TGTGCCAGCAGTAGTGGGGCCCTCTCAGATACGCAGTATTTT. Its protein product is CASSSGALSDTQYF.

The gene calls are TRBV13 and TRBJ2-7; D ambiguous. Germline CDR1 and CDR2: PRHDT and FYEKMQ (reference sequence). The ends were cut back, 0 bases at V and 2 bases at J, with 5 bases in the middle. The CDR3 runs 13 residues. CDR3 nucleotides: TGTGCCAGCAGCTTAGGCCGTACCTACGAGCAGTACTTC. Protein product: CASSLGRTYEQYF. The full variable domain, with the rest looked up from reference TRBV13 and TRBJ2-7, is AAGVIQSPRHLIKEKRETATLKCYPIPRHDTVYWYQQGPGQDPQFLISFYEKMQSDKGSIPDRFSAQQFSDYHSELNMSSLELGDSALYFCASSLGRTYEQYFGPGTRLTVT.

The gene calls are TRBV7-8 and TRBJ1-4; 9 bases align to TRBD1. Per the germline V gene, CDR1 is SGHVS and CDR2 is FQNEAQ. The CDR3 spans 15 residues. After removal of 5 bases from V and 10 bases from J, the junction contained 11 bases not matched to a gene. This CDR3 is CASSPSRTGAAKLFF. The CDR3, as DNA: TGTGCCAGCAGCCCCAGCCGGACAGGGGCGGCAAAACTGTTTTTT.

A remark on this clone: The same CDR3 can be traced to other DNA sequences in this sample. CDR3 sequence: CASSFSGGRTDTQYF. The DNA for the CDR3 is TGTGCCAGCAGTTTTAGTGGCGGGAGGACAGATACGCAGTATTTT. This chain uses TRBV27 with TRBJ2-3; 8 bases are a match to TRBD2. CDR1 is MNHEY and CDR2 is SMNVEV in the germline V gene (reference sequence). The length of the CDR3 is 15 residues. The trim removed 3 bases at V and 3 bases at J, leaving 5 bases unmatched.

This chain uses TRBV7-2 with TRBJ2-7; 13 nucleotides align to TRBD2. Per germline, CDR1 SGHTA and CDR2 FQGNSA. The V and J ends lost 5 bases and 0 bases, in that order; junction bases with no gene match: 4. The CDR3 has 16 amino acids. CDR3 DNA: TGTGCCAGCAGCCGATGGACTAGCGGGAGCTCCTACGAGCAGTACTTC. Its protein is CASSRWTSGSSYEQYF. Complete variable domain (other parts from reference TRBV7-2 and TRBJ2-7): GAGVSQSPSNKVTEKGKDVELRCDPISGHTALYWYRQSLGQGLEFLIYFQGNSAPDKSGLPSDRFSAERTGGSVSTLTIQRTQQEDSAVYLCASSRWTSGSSYEQYFGPGTRLTVT.

The chain joins TRBV27 to TRBJ2-7; TRBD2 aligns across 7 bases. Germline V gives CDR1 MNHEY, CDR2 SMNVEV (reference sequence). CDR3 length: 16 amino acids. V lost 4 bases and J lost 0; bases outside the gene matches: 9. The CDR3 is CASSSDFGTISYEQYF. The CDR3 DNA follows: TGTGCCAGCAGTTCCGACTTTGGGACTATCTCCTACGAGCAGTACTTC.

This chain joins TRBV19 and TRBJ1-5; D remains unclear. CDR1 is LNHDA, CDR2 SQIVND, per germline (reference sequence). This CDR3 has 16 amino acids. The germline V and J ends were trimmed by 2 bases and 2 bases, with 13 bases remaining between them. CDR3 sequence reads: CASSIPTPSGNQPQHF. CDR3 coding DNA: TGTGCCAGTAGTATACCCACACCGTCAGGCAATCAGCCCCAGCATTTT.